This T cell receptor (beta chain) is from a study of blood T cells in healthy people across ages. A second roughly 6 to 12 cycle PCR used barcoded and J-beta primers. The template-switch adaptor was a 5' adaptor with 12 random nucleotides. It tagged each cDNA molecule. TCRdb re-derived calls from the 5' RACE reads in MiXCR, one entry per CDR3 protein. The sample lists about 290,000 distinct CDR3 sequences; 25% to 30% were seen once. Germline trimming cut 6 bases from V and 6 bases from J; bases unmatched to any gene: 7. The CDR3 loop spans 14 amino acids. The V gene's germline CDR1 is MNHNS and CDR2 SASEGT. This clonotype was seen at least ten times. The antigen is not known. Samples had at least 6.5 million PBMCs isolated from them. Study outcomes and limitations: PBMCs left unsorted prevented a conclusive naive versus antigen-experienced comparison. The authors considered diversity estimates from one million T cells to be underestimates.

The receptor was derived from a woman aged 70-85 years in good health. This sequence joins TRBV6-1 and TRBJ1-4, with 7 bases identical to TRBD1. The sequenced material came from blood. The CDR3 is CASSGGTVDEKLFF. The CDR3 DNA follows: TGTGCCAGCAGCGGCGGGACAGTAGATGAAAAACTGTTTTTT.